What follows are 12 T cell receptor beta chains derived from one specimen sequenced in a study of spatial heterogeneity in lung cancer. Time point given: blood at routine non-recurrence follow-up after resection. One entry per CDR3 protein, called by TCRdb with MiXCR from the 5' RACE reads. This sample yields under 45,000 distinct CDR3 sequences, of which 6% to 9.5% are seen a single time; over 8% belongs to the top ten. Here the sequenced sample was PBMCs, taken at follow-up. These TCRs come from a male donor with early-stage non-small cell lung cancer.

J is TRBJ1-3 and V is TRBV4-1; D is undetermined. Trimming removed 0 bases from V and 1 base from J, with 7 bases in between. CDR1 and CDR2 (germline): MGHRA, YSYEKL. The CDR3 has 15 residues. The CDR3 sequence is CASSQDDASGNTIYF. DNA for the CDR3: TGCGCCAGCAGCCAAGATGATGCTTCTGGAAACACCATATATTTT.

This clonotype was found many times. The J gene is TRBJ2-1, the V gene TRBV7-2; 15 positions match TRBD2. CDR3 length: 15 amino acids. The V and J ends lost 5 bases and 9 bases, in that order; junction bases with no gene match: 5. From germline, CDR1 is SGHTA and CDR2 FQGNSA. For the CDR3, the DNA is TGTGCCAGCAGCGAAGGGACTAGCGGGGGGCCTGAGCAGTTCTTC. Translation: CASSEGTSGGPEQFF.

This clonotype was seen many times. The V and J genes are TRBV7-3 and TRBJ2-2, with TRBD1 as a possible D gene (6 bases). The CDR3 extends over 13 amino acids. CDR1 is SGHTA and CDR2 is FQGTGA in the germline V gene. Trimming shortened V by 4 bases and J by 7 bases, and 10 bases separated the two germline ends. The chain's CDR3 is CASSSEQGGELFF. The CDR3 DNA reads TGTGCCAGCAGCTCGGAACAGGGCGGGGAGCTGTTTTTT. Drawing the rest from reference TRBV7-3 and TRBJ2-2, the complete variable domain is GAGVSQTPSNKVTEKGKYVELRCDPISGHTALYWYRQSLGQGPEFLIYFQGTGAADDSGLPNDRFFAVRPEGSVSTLKIQRTERGDSAVYLCASSSEQGGELFFGEGSRLTVL.

This clonotype was seen repeatedly, ten times or more. J is TRBJ2-3 and V is TRBV9, with TRBD2 matching over 10 bases. The V gene's germline CDR1 is SGDLS and CDR2 YYNGEE. CDR3 size: 16 residues. With 4 bases clipped from V and 6 bases from J, the junction kept 11 bases outside the gene matches. The CDR3 nucleotides read TGTGCCAGCAGCCTTGGACTAGCGGTGACATCCGATACGCAGTATTTT. This encodes CASSLGLAVTSDTQYF.

The CDR3 reads CASSYSGTANYGYTF. As DNA, the CDR3 is TGTGCCAGCAGTTACTCCGGGACCGCTAACTATGGCTACACCTTC. V is TRBV6-1 and J is TRBJ1-2, with D perhaps TRBD1 (5 bases). The V end was cut by 5 bases, the J end by 0 bases, with 13 bases between. Germline CDR1 is MNHNS and CDR2 is SASEGT. The CDR3 has 15 residues.

The chain couples TRBV19 to TRBJ1-2, with D hard to call. The V and J ends lost 5 bases and 1 base respectively, with 11 bases between them. This CDR3 is 14 amino acids long. Per germline, CDR1 LNHDA and CDR2 SQIVND (reference sequence). CDR3 residues: CASSADEFNYGYTF. The CDR3 DNA follows: TGTGCCAGTAGTGCCGACGAGTTTAACTATGGCTACACCTTC.

This clonotype was picked up many times. The chain employs TRBV29-1 and TRBJ2-1; perhaps TRBD1 as D (5 bases). V was shortened by 0 bases and J by 0 bases, with 18 bases between the two germline ends. The germline V gene has CDR1 SQVTM and CDR2 ANQGSEA. This CDR3 has 18 residues. CDR3 region: CSVEDPRVWTSSYNEQFF. The CDR3 DNA reads as TGCAGCGTTGAAGATCCCAGGGTATGGACGAGCTCCTACAATGAGCAGTTCTTC.

This clonotype was recorded many times. The chain carries TRBV9 and TRBJ1-1; D might be TRBD1 (6 bases). Trimming stripped 0 bases from V and 2 bases from J, with 11 bases between. Germline V gene lookup returns CDR1 SGDLS and CDR2 YYNGEE. This CDR3 has 15 residues. CDR3 amino acids: CASSVDKGDNTEAFF. CDR3 sequence (DNA): TGTGCCAGCAGCGTAGATAAGGGGGATAACACTGAAGCTTTCTTT.

This clonotype was counted many times. The chain uses TRBV20-1 and TRBJ1-1; the D gene is possibly TRBD1 (6 bases). The V end was cut by 0 bases, the J end by 7 bases, with 18 bases between. This CDR3 has 15 amino acids. Germline V gene sequence: CDR1 DFQATT, CDR2 SNEGSKA (reference sequence). CDR3 nucleotide sequence: TGCAGTGCTAGAGATCCGCGTGGGGGGCCGGGTGAAGCTTTCTTT. This codes for CSARDPRGGPGEAFF.

The CDR3, as DNA: TGTGCCAGCAGCGTAGGAGAAGTCACAGATACGCAGTATTTT. Its translation: CASSVGEVTDTQYF. This chain joins TRBV9 and TRBJ2-3; no firm D call. The CDR3 is 14 residues long. The V and J ends lost 0 bases and 2 bases respectively, with 7 bases between them. Germline CDR1 is SGDLS and CDR2 is YYNGEE.

At least ten counts were recorded for this clonotype. V gene TRBV30 combines with J gene TRBJ2-7; a weak D match, TRBD2 (5 bases). This CDR3 is 14 amino acids long. Germline CDR1 reads GTSNPN; CDR2 reads SVGIG (reference sequence). V lost 4 bases and J 9 bases, leaving 22 bases between the germline ends. The CDR3 DNA reads as TGTGCCTGGAAGAGGCGAGGGCGGTCGTTGGGGCAGTACTTC. Its translation: CAWKRRGRSLGQYF.

This clonotype was seen repeatedly, ten times or more. This rearrangement joins TRBV29-1 to TRBJ1-1; tentative D call: TRBD1 (5 bases). The CDR3 length is 14 residues. Germline V gene data show CDR1 as SQVTM and CDR2 as ANQGSEA. V was pared by 3 bases and J by 2 bases, with 13 bases between. CDR3 in amino acids: CSVDTSGGNTEAFF. CDR3 coding DNA: TGCAGCGTTGACACATCCGGGGGAAACACTGAAGCTTTCTTT.